The source of this TCR beta chain is a study of T cells in Graves' hyperthyroidism and ophthalmopathy. In the study overall: Peripheral blood was acquired at first diagnosis, ahead of any therapy whatsoever.

Trimming shortened V by 5 bases and J by 10 bases, and 12 bases separated the two germline ends. The CDR3 is made up of 12 amino acids. Germline CDR1 reads LGHDT; CDR2 reads YNNKEL (reference sequence). Study observations and caveats: Stable hyperthyroidism was separated from ophthalmopathy by a model based on 13 V-J features.

Researchers took RNA transcripts and amplified the TCR beta CDR3 regions from them. A first-round RT-PCR of the TCR CDR3 used the HTBI primer set. TCRdb reprocessed the multiplex PCR reads with MiXCR, giving one entry per CDR3 protein. The sample lists approximately 490,000 distinct CDR3 sequences; roughly 22% were seen once. A remark on this clonotype: Its target is not known.

The rearrangement uses TRBV3-1 and TRBJ2-1; tentatively, D is TRBD2 (5 bases). This TCR was sampled from a woman between 65 and 79 years old with Graves' ophthalmopathy. Material: blood. The CDR3 nucleotides read TGTGCCAGCAGCGCACTAGGCGTGGAGCAGTTCTTC. It is translated as CASSALGVEQFF.